In its sample, the clone carrying this TCR beta chain was seen once. This CDR3 spans 15 amino acids. Trimming removed 3 bases at V and 0 bases at J, with 6 bases between. Per germline, CDR1 SGHAT and CDR2 FQNNGV. This sample was taken from a study of blood T cell repertoires in COVID-19. Study-wide context: Nucleic acid was either cDNA or gDNA, and it came from T cells, B-cell-depleted T cells, or PBMCs.

Under the authors' procedure: Scientists estimated how many nucleated cells there were by amplifying reference gene primers. Data came from immunoSEQ multiplex PCR; TCRdb stores just in-frame clones and leaves some out. V, J and clone size reflect that table, while D and trimming were determined from the DNA. The repertoire holds 150,000 to 180,000 clones, with approximately 80% as singletons. Seattle patients were enrolled while actively infected and followed longitudinally. The sequenced sample consisted of peripheral blood. The chain joins TRBV11-2 to TRBJ2-6, with D possibly matching TRBD1 (5 bases). This receptor was identified in a woman in her sixties or seventies with COVID-19, enrolled during active disease. The CDR3 protein is CASSFQGSGANVLTF. In DNA, the CDR3 is TGTGCCAGCAGCTTCCAGGGCTCTGGGGCCAACGTCCTGACTTTC.